This T cell receptor beta chain comes out of a study of cytomegalovirus exposure and HLA in healthy donors. Study results and limitations: One later analysis reportedly identified an Asian-associated ancestry cluster that showed fewer N-insertions than the roughly 640-donor mean.

In its sample, this clone was seen a few times. Its specificity is unknown. The PCR employed 60 Vbeta primers together with 13 Jbeta primers. The assay was immunoSEQ multiplex PCR, and TCRdb's table has in-frame clones only and misses some. The sample shows 70,000 to 85,000 clones, around 60% of them seen only once. The CDR3 contains 14 residues. Per the germline V gene, CDR1 is SGHTA and CDR2 is FQGNSA. V was cut by 4 bases and J by 3 bases, with 12 bases left in between. The TCR sequence derives from a man under 40 in good health and CMV-seropositive. The chain links TRBV7-2 to TRBJ2-5; a weak D match, TRBD1 (6 bases). The sequencing input was PBMCs. The DNA for the CDR3 is TGTGCCAGCAGCTGGCGGGCAGGGGAAGAGACCCAGTACTTC. Translation gives CASSWRAGEETQYF.